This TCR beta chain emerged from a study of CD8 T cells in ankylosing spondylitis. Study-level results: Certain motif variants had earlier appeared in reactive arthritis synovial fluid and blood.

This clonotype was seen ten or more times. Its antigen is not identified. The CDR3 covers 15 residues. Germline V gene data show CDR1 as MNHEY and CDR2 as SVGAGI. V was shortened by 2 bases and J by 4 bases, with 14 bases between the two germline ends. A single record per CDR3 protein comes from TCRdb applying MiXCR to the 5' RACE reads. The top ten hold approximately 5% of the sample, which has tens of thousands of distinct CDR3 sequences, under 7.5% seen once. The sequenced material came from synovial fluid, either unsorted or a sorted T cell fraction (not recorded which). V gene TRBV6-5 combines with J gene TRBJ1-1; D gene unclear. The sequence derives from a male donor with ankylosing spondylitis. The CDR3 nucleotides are TGTGCCAGCAGTTACGTGGGCCCGGGCGGCACTGAAGCTTTCTTT. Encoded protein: CASSYVGPGGTEAFF.